This is a list of T cell receptor beta chains from one sample in a study of CD8 T cells in ankylosing spondylitis. TCRdb passed the 5' RACE reads through MiXCR, listing each CDR3 protein once. Altogether hundreds of thousands of distinct CDR3 sequences are present, about 12% being singletons, with the ten largest covering 0.45% to 0.6%. Sample: blood, either unsorted or a sorted T cell fraction (not recorded which). All receptors derive from a male donor with ankylosing spondylitis. The CDR3 runs from the conserved cysteine through the conserved F or W. D genes are given only for firm matches. The listing skips clone size in some rows; elsewhere it reads once, few, many or a size class.

cdr3_aa cdr3_nt clone_size j_call d_call v_call
CASSQSAGVEETQYF TGCGCCAGCAGCCAGTCAGCGGGAGTGGAAGAGACCCAGTACTTC few TRBJ2-5 TRBD2 TRBV4-3
CASSPPSIGNTIYF TGTGCCAGCTCACCACCGTCGATAGGAAACACCATATATTTT few TRBJ1-3 NA TRBV18
CSVESGDGSYEQYF TGCAGCGTGGAAAGCGGGGACGGATCCTACGAGCAGTACTTC NA TRBJ2-7 TRBD2 TRBV29-1
CASSLGLAGDFTDTQYF TGTGCCAGCAGCCTCGGACTAGCGGGGGACTTCACAGATACGCAGTATTTT many TRBJ2-3 TRBD2 TRBV7-2
CSARDRFSGMVADTQYF TGCAGTGCTAGGGACCGTTTTAGCGGGATGGTCGCAGATACGCAGTATTTT NA TRBJ2-3 TRBD2 TRBV20-1
CATSASAPERDEQFF TGTGCCACCAGTGCGAGCGCTCCTGAGAGGGATGAGCAGTTCTTC NA TRBJ2-1 NA TRBV24-1
CSASPVSYEQYF TGCAGTGCTAGCCCCGTCTCCTACGAGCAGTACTTC NA TRBJ2-7 NA TRBV20-1
CARSLAGSGSYNSPLHF TGTGCCCGCAGCTTAGCGGGTTCCGGCTCCTATAATTCACCCCTCCACTTT NA TRBJ1-6 NA TRBV7-2
CSAPGLAGHEQFF TGCAGTGCTCCCGGACTAGCTGGTCATGAGCAGTTCTTC NA TRBJ2-1 TRBD2 TRBV20-1
CSARGRTKTDTGELFF TGCAGTGCTAGAGGGCGGACAAAGACGGACACCGGGGAGCTGTTTTTT few TRBJ2-2 NA TRBV20-1
CASSPRTHPSYEQYF TGCGCCAGCAGCCCGCGGACTCATCCCTCCTACGAGCAGTACTTC few TRBJ2-7 NA TRBV5-1
CASSLGDGTGTQYF TGTGCCAGCAGCTTAGGCGACGGGACGGGGACCCAGTACTTC NA TRBJ2-5 NA TRBV7-2
CASSLARTSGSMEFF TGTGCCAGCAGCTTAGCGAGGACTAGCGGGAGCATGGAGTTCTTC NA TRBJ2-1 TRBD2 TRBV7-9
CASSVGDWSSYNEQFF TGTGCCAGCAGCGTTGGGGACTGGAGCTCCTACAATGAGCAGTTCTTC NA TRBJ2-1 NA TRBV7-9
CASSQRRVTNEKLFF TGCGCCAGCAGCCAACGACGGGTTACTAATGAAAAACTGTTTTTT once TRBJ1-4 NA TRBV4-1
CSGGYGGNEQFF TGCAGCGGGGGTTACGGGGGCAATGAGCAGTTCTTC few TRBJ2-1 NA TRBV20-1
CATRPQGGSYGYTF TGTGCCACCAGGCCGCAGGGAGGGTCCTATGGCTACACCTTC NA TRBJ1-2 NA TRBV15
CSARRVSGRQPQHF TGCAGTGCTAGGCGGGTTTCCGGACGACAGCCCCAGCATTTT few TRBJ1-5 NA TRBV20-1
CASSPHWGGETQYF TGTGCCAGCAGCCCCCATTGGGGAGGAGAGACCCAGTACTTC few TRBJ2-5 NA TRBV27
CASSPQTTGTGELFF TGTGCCAGCAGCCCCCAGACAACAGGCACCGGGGAGCTGTTTTTT few TRBJ2-2 NA TRBV7-9
CASSLGRGVTNEKLFF TGTGCCAGCAGCTTGGGCAGGGGTGTAACTAATGAAAAACTGTTTTTT NA TRBJ1-4 NA TRBV7-9
CSVRWLAAEQAFF TGCAGCGTTCGGTGGTTGGCGGCGGAGCAAGCTTTCTTT NA TRBJ1-1 NA TRBV29-1
CASSLVVGQYGYTF TGTGCCAGCAGCTTAGTGGTGGGGCAATATGGCTACACCTTC NA TRBJ1-2 NA TRBV7-2
CSALEGDTTYEQYF TGCAGCGCACTAGAAGGGGACACTACCTACGAGCAGTACTTC NA TRBJ2-7 NA TRBV29-1
CASSFYRDAEAFF TGTGCCAGCAGTTTCTACAGGGACGCTGAAGCTTTCTTT many TRBJ1-1 NA TRBV12-3/TRBV12-4
CASSGLGDTTYEQYF TGTGCCAGCTCCGGACTAGGGGACACAACCTACGAGCAGTACTTC NA TRBJ2-7 NA TRBV18
CSARRSASGSHEQYF TGCAGTGCTAGAAGGTCGGCTAGCGGGAGTCACGAGCAGTACTTC NA TRBJ2-7 TRBD2 TRBV20-1
CASSFRLAGNEQFF TGTGCCAGCAGCTTCCGGCTAGCTGGCAATGAGCAGTTCTTC many TRBJ2-1 NA TRBV7-2
CSAQPTGLYGYTF TGCAGCGCCCAACCCACAGGCCTCTATGGCTACACCTTC few TRBJ1-2 NA TRBV29-1
CASSLATGGWTDTQYF TGTGCCAGCAGCTTAGCGACAGGGGGCTGGACAGATACGCAGTATTTT NA TRBJ2-3 TRBD1 TRBV7-9
CASSLTGTSGTDTQYF TGTGCCAGCAGCTTAACCGGGACTAGCGGCACAGATACGCAGTATTTT few TRBJ2-3 TRBD2 TRBV7-3
CASSGGKTLGEKLFF TGTGCCAGCTCAGGAGGAAAGACCTTGGGGGAAAAACTGTTTTTT few TRBJ1-4 NA TRBV18
CASSFQGANTYGYTF TGTGCCAGCAGTTTTCAGGGGGCGAACACCTATGGCTACACCTTC many TRBJ1-2 TRBD1 TRBV6-5
CASSHRTSGTYNEQFF TGTGCCAGCAGCCACCGGACTAGCGGGACATACAATGAGCAGTTCTTC NA TRBJ2-1 TRBD2 TRBV6-1
CSGIPGDIRRDTQYF TGCAGCGGGATTCCGGGGGACATCCGGCGGGATACGCAGTATTTT few TRBJ2-3 NA TRBV29-1
CASSRRDRGIYEQYF TGTGCCAGCTCACGCCGGGACAGGGGGATCTACGAGCAGTACTTC NA TRBJ2-7 TRBD1 TRBV18
CASSDSDHRLFF TGTGCCAGCAGTGATTCTGACCATCGCTTGTTTTTT few TRBJ2-2 NA TRBV6-1
CASSFSGGVSYEQYF TGCGCCAGCAGCTTTAGTGGGGGGGTCTCCTACGAGCAGTACTTC NA TRBJ2-7 TRBD2 TRBV5-1
CASSLQAGGYNEQFF TGTGCCAGCAGCTTACAAGCGGGGGGCTACAATGAGCAGTTCTTC NA TRBJ2-1 TRBD2 TRBV7-9
CSARSGLSLNNEQFF TGCAGTGCTAGGTCGGGACTCTCCCTTAACAATGAGCAGTTCTTC few TRBJ2-1 NA TRBV20-1
CASSRGFGSYEQYF TGCGCCAGCAGCCGGGGGTTTGGTTCCTACGAGCAGTACTTC few TRBJ2-7 NA TRBV5-1
CASSTGHPEEPQYF TGCGCCAGCAGCACCGGACACCCCGAGGAGCCCCAGTACTTC few TRBJ2-5 NA TRBV5-1
CSVPRGGTDTQYF TGCAGCGTTCCCAGGGGGGGCACAGATACGCAGTATTTT few TRBJ2-3 NA TRBV29-1
CSAKREGLFVFGETQYF TGCAGTGCTAAGCGGGAGGGCCTTTTCGTTTTCGGAGAGACCCAGTACTTC NA TRBJ2-5 TRBD2 TRBV20-1
CASSLYGGRAYNEQFF TGTGCCAGCAGTTTATACGGCGGGAGGGCCTACAATGAGCAGTTCTTC NA TRBJ2-1 TRBD2 TRBV28
CASSPGSYQPQHF TGCGCCAGCAGCCCAGGGTCATATCAGCCCCAGCATTTT few TRBJ1-5 NA TRBV4-1
CASSLSASSYNEQFF TGTGCCAGCAGCTTGTCCGCGAGCTCCTACAATGAGCAGTTCTTC many TRBJ2-1 NA TRBV7-2
CASSLEAKNIQYF TGTGCCAGCAGCTTAGAGGCCAAAAACATTCAGTACTTC NA TRBJ2-4 NA TRBV7-2
CATSDWSGRDTGELFF TGTGCCACCAGTGATTGGAGCGGGAGGGACACCGGGGAGCTGTTTTTT NA TRBJ2-2 TRBD2 TRBV24-1
CASSALLAGVNTGELFF TGTGCCAGCAGCGCCCTACTAGCGGGGGTGAACACCGGGGAGCTGTTTTTT many TRBJ2-2 TRBD2 TRBV5-6
CASSFRGGATEAFF TGTGCCAGCAGTTTCAGGGGGGGAGCCACTGAAGCTTTCTTT few TRBJ1-1 TRBD1 TRBV7-2
CSVGTSGYYEQYF TGCAGCGTCGGGACTAGCGGTTACTACGAGCAGTACTTC few TRBJ2-7 TRBD2 TRBV29-1
CASSRMRTSRGTYNEQFF TGTGCCAGCAGCCGAATGAGGACTAGCAGAGGAACCTACAATGAGCAGTTCTTC few TRBJ2-1 TRBD2 TRBV6-1
CSVESRVQDTEAFF TGCAGCGTTGAAAGTAGGGTTCAGGACACTGAAGCTTTCTTT many TRBJ1-1 NA TRBV29-1
CASSQLYNSPLHF TGTGCCAGCAGCCAACTATATAATTCACCCCTCCACTTT NA TRBJ1-6 NA TRBV6-2/TRBV6-3
CASSRDRANSPLHF TGTGCCAGCAGTCGGGACAGGGCTAATTCACCCCTCCACTTT many TRBJ1-6 TRBD1 TRBV28
CASSPRGTGLFNQPQHF TGTGCCAGCTCACCCCGGGGGACAGGGCTCTTCAATCAGCCCCAGCATTTT NA TRBJ1-5 TRBD1 TRBV18
CSASGQGLHYEQYF TGCAGTGCTTCGGGACAGGGATTACACTACGAGCAGTACTTC many TRBJ2-7 TRBD1 TRBV20-1
CASSLDTYTDTQYF TGTGCCAGCAGTTTAGACACCTACACAGATACGCAGTATTTT few TRBJ2-3 NA TRBV27
CSASGRPNTEAFF TGCAGTGCTAGCGGGCGGCCGAACACTGAAGCTTTCTTT NA TRBJ1-1 NA TRBV20-1